Each of the 7 T cell receptor beta chains below was sequenced from the same sample in a study of shared clonotypes between healthy human individuals. Data came from immunoSEQ multiplex PCR; TCRdb stores just in-frame clones and leaves some out. The sample lists 650,000 to 800,000 clones, under 95% seen once, with 24% in the top ten. Naive CD8 populations comprised CD45RO-negative cells positively selected for CCR7, excluding terminally differentiated effector memory CD45RA+ cells. The sequenced sample consisted of naive CD8+ T cells sorted from blood. These receptors originate from a man aged 25 to 40 in good health.

The CDR3 nucleotides are TGTGCCAGTAGTATAGGGTGGACAGGGGTCTACGAGCAGTACTTC. Amino acids: CASSIGWTGVYEQYF. V usage is TRBV19 and J usage is TRBJ2-7; the match to TRBD1 covers 9 bases. The CDR3 runs to 15 residues. The trim removed 1 base at V and 3 bases at J, leaving 4 bases unmatched. In germline, CDR1 is LNHDA, CDR2 SQIVND (reference sequence).

This chain joins TRBV27 and TRBJ2-2, with TRBD1 matching 8 bases. CDR3 length equals 15 residues. Germline V gene lookup returns CDR1 MNHEY and CDR2 SMNVEV (reference sequence). V trimming: 7 bases; J trimming: 5 bases; junction bases outside the gene matches: 9. The DNA of the CDR3 is TGTGCCAGCACCCCGCAGGGGGCGAGGACCGGGGAGCTGTTTTTT. It is translated as CASTPQGARTGELFF.

The rearrangement joins TRBV10-3 to TRBJ1-2; D ambiguous. Germline CDR1 ENHRY, CDR2 SYGVKD. With 2 bases removed from V and 2 bases from J, the gap between germline ends came to 6 bases. The CDR3 loop spans 13 amino acids. The CDR3 DNA follows: TGTGCCATCAGTGAGGAGGAAAACTATGGCTACACCTTC. Its translation: CAISEEENYGYTF.

The J gene is TRBJ2-7, the V gene TRBV11-2, with TRBD2 identical over 11 bases. The CDR3 has 15 residues. From germline, CDR1 is SGHAT and CDR2 FQNNGV. Unmatched junction bases numbered 3, after V lost 1 base and J lost 4 bases. CDR3 residues: CASSLATSGKYEQYF. CDR3 coding DNA: TGTGCCAGCAGCTTAGCGACTAGCGGGAAGTACGAGCAGTACTTC.

The chain combines TRBV14 with TRBJ2-4; 10 bases map to TRBD1. The CDR3 spans 15 residues. V shed 3 bases, J shed 9 bases, and the junction held 8 bases outside the gene matches. CDR1 and CDR2 from the germline V gene are SGHDN and FVKESK. CDR3 in amino acids: CASSQGTGDFPIQYF. DNA for the CDR3: TGTGCCAGCAGCCAGGGGACAGGGGATTTTCCCATTCAGTACTTC.

The J gene is TRBJ1-1, the V gene TRBV19; 8 bases align to TRBD1. Per the germline V gene, CDR1 is LNHDA and CDR2 is SQIVND (reference sequence). CDR3 length: 17 residues. The V and J ends lost 3 bases and 2 bases, in that order; junction bases with no gene match: 11. The CDR3 is CASSIGRRRGHNTEAFF. The CDR3 region has the DNA TGTGCCAGTAGTATTGGGCGGCGCAGGGGGCATAACACTGAAGCTTTCTTT.

Concerning this clone itself: This CDR3 is also generated by other DNA sequences in the sample. V gene TRBV7-9 combines with J gene TRBJ2-7; no definite D call. Trimming pared 4 bases from V and 4 bases from J, leaving 5 bases between. The CDR3 is 11 amino acids. Germline V gene sequence: CDR1 SEHNR, CDR2 FQNEAQ (reference sequence). The DNA for the CDR3 is TGTGCCAGCAGCTGGGGATACGAGCAGTACTTC. It encodes CASSWGYEQYF.